The 9 T cell receptor beta chains given below trace back to one sample, sequenced in a study of response to subunit inactivated influenza vaccine. Each CDR3 protein is one row after TCRdb ran MiXCR on the RT-PCR reads. The sample consists of approximately 310,000 distinct CDR3 sequences, less than 25% of them appearing once. The sample was PBMCs from blood, taken less than 22 months after vaccination. Source of these receptors: a man between 50 and 70 years old who received an inactivated influenza vaccine.

This clonotype was observed at least ten times. The CDR3 nucleotides read TGTGCCAGCAGCTTGGGGCAGAACCAAGAGACCCAGTACTTC. Translating it yields CASSLGQNQETQYF. The chain carries TRBV5-6 and TRBJ2-5, with D unclear. The germline V gene has CDR1 SGHDT and CDR2 YYEEEE. This CDR3 spans 14 amino acids. Trimming took off 0 bases at V and 0 bases at J, with 6 bases between the two ends.

V usage is TRBV10-3 and J usage is TRBJ2-5; TRBD2 might be the D (7 bases). The CDR3 covers 13 residues. Looked up from germline, CDR1 is ENHRY and CDR2 is SYGVKD. Trimming cost V 11 bases and J 5 bases, with 18 bases left between them. The CDR3 loop reads CAATRGARETQYF. CDR3 nucleotide sequence: TGTGCCGCCACCCGGGGGGCGCGGGAGACCCAGTACTTC.

This sequence joins TRBV5-1 and TRBJ2-2; 9 positions match TRBD1. CDR3 length equals 14 residues. Germline-derived CDR1 and CDR2 are SGHRS and YFSETQ. Losses at the gene ends were 6 bases for V and 2 bases for J; bases not matched to a gene: 2. CDR3 in amino acids: CASTTGGNTGELFF. For the CDR3, the DNA is TGCGCCAGCACGACAGGGGGTAACACCGGGGAGCTGTTTTTT.

The chain couples TRBV12-3 or TRBV12-4 to TRBJ2-1; weak D call: TRBD2 (5 bases). V was trimmed by 7 bases and J by 3 bases, leaving 13 bases between them. The CDR3 contains 14 residues. The CDR3 loop reads CASNPAGHYNEQFF. CDR3 nucleotide sequence: TGTGCCAGCAACCCCGCGGGCCACTACAATGAGCAGTTCTTC.

V is TRBV5-4 and J is TRBJ2-2, with 13 nucleotides matching TRBD2. V lost 5 bases and J lost 6; bases outside the gene matches: 10. The V gene's germline CDR1 is SGHNT and CDR2 YYREEE (reference sequence). This CDR3 comprises 17 residues. CDR3 amino acids: CASSPGTSGTFAGELFF. In nucleotides, the CDR3 is TGTGCCAGCAGTCCCGGGACTAGCGGGACTTTCGCCGGGGAGCTGTTTTTT.

This clonotype was counted at least ten times. J is TRBJ2-3 and V is TRBV29-1; 8 nucleotides agree with TRBD2. Germline CDR1 reads SQVTM; CDR2 reads ANQGSEA. After removal of 6 bases from V and 3 bases from J, the junction contained 5 bases not matched to a gene. CDR3 length equals 13 residues. CDR3 loop: CSVEPGGTDTQYF. CDR3 sequence (DNA): TGCAGCGTCGAACCGGGGGGGACAGATACGCAGTATTTT.

This clonotype was seen ten or more times. This chain connects TRBV20-1 to TRBJ2-7; no reliable D call. From germline, CDR1 is DFQATT and CDR2 SNEGSKA (reference sequence). The germline V and J ends were trimmed by 0 bases and 1 base, with 7 bases remaining between them. The CDR3 spans 13 residues. This CDR3 reads CSARDGESYEQYF. CDR3 sequence (DNA): TGCAGTGCTAGAGATGGGGAATCCTACGAGCAGTACTTC.

This clonotype has only a few counts. The chain uses TRBV4-1 and TRBJ1-2, with 11 bases matching TRBD1. Germline V CDR1 and CDR2: MGHRA, YSYEKL. The CDR3 runs 13 residues. V dropped 5 bases and J dropped 7; count of bases not matched to a gene: 3. The CDR3 nucleotides are TGCGCCAGCAGCTGGACAGGGGGCATTGGCTACACCTTC. Its translation is CASSWTGGIGYTF.

This clonotype was found a few times. The V and J genes are TRBV7-9 and TRBJ2-5; D is ambiguous. CDR3 length equals 14 residues. Trimming pared 2 bases from V and 2 bases from J, leaving 9 bases between. Germline V gene lookup returns CDR1 SEHNR and CDR2 FQNEAQ (reference sequence). The CDR3 reads CASSLSRLQETQYF. The CDR3 DNA follows: TGTGCCAGCAGCTTATCAAGGTTACAAGAGACCCAGTACTTC.